What follows is one TCR beta chain and its context. These data originate in a study of blood T cell repertoires in COVID-19. Profiled with immunoSEQ multiplex PCR; TCRdb holds only in-frame clones, not every one. Of 120,000 to 150,000 clones in the sample, around 87% are singletons; the top ten hold approximately 6.2%. CDR1 and CDR2 from the germline V gene are SGHTA and FQGNSA. The V gene lost 5 bases and the J gene lost 0 bases, with 8 bases spanning the gap. The CDR3 is 14 amino acids. The TCR was taken from a man older than 75 with acute or convalescent COVID-19. The material sequenced was peripheral blood. The rearrangement links TRBV7-2 to TRBJ2-1, with unresolved D. The CDR3 loop reads CASSPPVSYNEQFF. CDR3 DNA sequence: TGTGCCAGCAGCCCTCCGGTCTCCTACAATGAGCAGTTCTTC.